The entry below gives a single T cell receptor (beta chain) sequence along with its context. The Seattle patients joined while their infection was active and were tracked longitudinally afterward. The assay was immunoSEQ multiplex PCR, and TCRdb's table has in-frame clones only and misses some. The data contain about 48,000 clones, over 75% of them singletons. The germline V gene has CDR1 MNHEY and CDR2 SVGAGI. The V gene end was trimmed by 5 bases and the J gene end by 5 bases; junction bases not matched to a gene: 5. The CDR3 has 14 residues. The record originates from a study of blood T cell repertoires in COVID-19.

This chain connects TRBV6-5 to TRBJ2-5; 10 nucleotides line up with TRBD2. The sequence derives from an elderly woman with COVID-19, enrolled during active disease. Sequences were obtained from peripheral blood. In DNA, the CDR3 is TGTGCCAGCAGTCCTAGCGGGGGAAGGGAGACCCAGTACTTC. Its translation: CASSPSGGRETQYF.